This is a list of T cell receptor beta chains from one sample in a study of spatial heterogeneity in lung cancer. One entry per CDR3 protein results from TCRdb running MiXCR on the 5' RACE reads. The profile shows about 25,000 distinct CDR3 sequences, roughly 5.6% of them singletons. The sequencing used PBMCs, collected at follow-up. These receptor sequences come from a male donor with early-stage non-small cell lung cancer. The CDR3 runs from the conserved cysteine through the conserved F or W. Each record gives: J gene, D gene, clone size, V gene, CDR3 DNA, CDR3 protein. The D gene is left open where the match is weak. Clone size appears in some rows only: once, few, many, or a class for an expanded clone.

J gene: TRBJ2-1
D gene: .
clone size: .
V gene: TRBV6-6
CDR3 DNA: TGTGCCAGCAGTACCCGAGCGGGACAAGGGGATGAGCAGTTCTTC
CDR3 protein: CASSTRAGQGDEQFF

J gene: TRBJ1-5
D gene: .
clone size: few
V gene: TRBV7-2
CDR3 DNA: TGTGCCAGCAGCCCCCCTGGGGCAGGGAGCAATCAGCCCCAGCATTTT
CDR3 protein: CASSPPGAGSNQPQHF

J gene: TRBJ2-3
D gene: .
clone size: few
V gene: TRBV7-2
CDR3 DNA: TGTGCCAGCAGCTTTGCCGGGGCGCGCACAGATACGCAGTATTTT
CDR3 protein: CASSFAGARTDTQYF

J gene: TRBJ2-1
D gene: TRBD2
clone size: .
V gene: TRBV19
CDR3 DNA: TGTGCCAGTAGTATAGTTTCGGGACTAGCGGGAGGCTATGAGCAGTTCTTC
CDR3 protein: CASSIVSGLAGGYEQFF

J gene: TRBJ1-5
D gene: TRBD1
clone size: .
V gene: TRBV4-1
CDR3 DNA: TGCGCCAGCAGCCAAGGGGAGGGGGCAGAGCCCCAGCATTTT
CDR3 protein: CASSQGEGAEPQHF

J gene: TRBJ1-1
D gene: .
clone size: few
V gene: TRBV25-1
CDR3 DNA: TGTGCCAGCTCCTCGGACACCAACACTGAAGCTTTCTTT
CDR3 protein: CASSSDTNTEAFF

J gene: TRBJ1-2
D gene: TRBD1
clone size: few
V gene: TRBV7-8
CDR3 DNA: TGTGCCAGCAGCTTTACAGGGGGGGACTATGGCTACACCTTC
CDR3 protein: CASSFTGGDYGYTF

J gene: TRBJ2-6
D gene: .
clone size: many
V gene: TRBV5-1
CDR3 DNA: TGCGCCAGCAGCTTGGGCCTGAAAATGGATATGACGAGCTCTGGGGCCAACGTCCTGACTTTC
CDR3 protein: CASSLGLKMDMTSSGANVLTF

J gene: TRBJ2-5
D gene: .
clone size: many
V gene: TRBV6-2/TRBV6-3
CDR3 DNA: TGTGCCAGCAGTCGGACAGCCTTCCAAGAGACCCAGTACTTC
CDR3 protein: CASSRTAFQETQYF

J gene: TRBJ1-5
D gene: .
clone size: few
V gene: TRBV7-6
CDR3 DNA: TGTGCCAGCAGCTTAGGGGGGAGTCAGCCCCAGCATTTT
CDR3 protein: CASSLGGSQPQHF

J gene: TRBJ1-2
D gene: TRBD1
clone size: few
V gene: TRBV6-1
CDR3 DNA: TGTGCCAGCAGTGGAGCCGGGACAGGGACGGGAGGCTACACCTTC
CDR3 protein: CASSGAGTGTGGYTF

J gene: TRBJ2-1
D gene: TRBD2
clone size: many
V gene: TRBV24-1
CDR3 DNA: TGTGCCACCAGTGACCTCACGACTAGCGCGAATGAGCAGTTCTTC
CDR3 protein: CATSDLTTSANEQFF

J gene: TRBJ2-3
D gene: TRBD2
clone size: many
V gene: TRBV7-8
CDR3 DNA: TGTGCCAGCAGCATATATACTAGCGGGGGCACAGATACGCAGTATTTT
CDR3 protein: CASSIYTSGGTDTQYF

J gene: TRBJ2-2
D gene: .
clone size: many
V gene: TRBV24-1
CDR3 DNA: TGTGCCACCAGTGATTTGGACCCTAACACCGGGGAGCTGTTTTTT
CDR3 protein: CATSDLDPNTGELFF

J gene: TRBJ1-1
D gene: .
clone size: few
V gene: TRBV6-2/TRBV6-3
CDR3 DNA: TGTGCCAGCAGCCGAAACAGTAAACTCGGGAGAGCGAACACTGAAGCTTTCTTT
CDR3 protein: CASSRNSKLGRANTEAFF

J gene: TRBJ2-3
D gene: TRBD1
clone size: .
V gene: TRBV20-1
CDR3 DNA: TGCAGTGCCCAACCGGGACAGGGGGCAGATACGCAGTATTTT
CDR3 protein: CSAQPGQGADTQYF

J gene: TRBJ2-6
D gene: .
clone size: .
V gene: TRBV6-2/TRBV6-3
CDR3 DNA: TGTGCCAGCAGTTATAAATATCGGGGTTCTGGGGCCAACGTCCTGACTTTC
CDR3 protein: CASSYKYRGSGANVLTF

J gene: TRBJ1-3
D gene: .
clone size: many
V gene: TRBV9
CDR3 DNA: TGTGCCAGCAGCGTAGGCAAGAGCTCTGGAAACACCATATATTTT
CDR3 protein: CASSVGKSSGNTIYF

J gene: TRBJ1-1
D gene: .
clone size: .
V gene: TRBV7-8
CDR3 DNA: TGTGCCAGCAGCGTAATGGGTGGTGGTCGGGTTGAAGCTTTCTTT
CDR3 protein: CASSVMGGGRVEAFF

J gene: TRBJ1-2
D gene: TRBD1
clone size: many
V gene: TRBV7-3
CDR3 DNA: TGTGCCAGCAGCCAGGCCCCAGGACAGGGTTTGGCCTATGGCTACACCTTC
CDR3 protein: CASSQAPGQGLAYGYTF

J gene: TRBJ2-1
D gene: TRBD2
clone size: many
V gene: TRBV14
CDR3 DNA: TGTGCCAGCAGCCAAGATAGCGGGGGGGCCCGTGAGCAGTTCTTC
CDR3 protein: CASSQDSGGAREQFF

J gene: TRBJ1-1
D gene: .
clone size: many
V gene: TRBV7-9
CDR3 DNA: TGTGCCAGCAGCGTGGACAGACGTAACACTGAAGCTTTCTTT
CDR3 protein: CASSVDRRNTEAFF

J gene: TRBJ2-2
D gene: TRBD2
clone size: few
V gene: TRBV7-2
CDR3 DNA: TGTGCCAGCAGCCCGCTAGCGGGGGTGAACACCGGGGAGCTGTTTTTT
CDR3 protein: CASSPLAGVNTGELFF

J gene: TRBJ1-5
D gene: .
clone size: few
V gene: TRBV5-5
CDR3 DNA: TGTGCCAGCAGCTTTAATCCGAATAGCAATCAGCCCCAGCATTTT
CDR3 protein: CASSFNPNSNQPQHF

J gene: TRBJ2-6
D gene: .
clone size: .
V gene: TRBV27
CDR3 DNA: TGTGCCAGCAGTTTTTTCTGGTCTGGGGCCAACGTCCTGACTTTC
CDR3 protein: CASSFFWSGANVLTF

J gene: TRBJ2-2
D gene: TRBD2
clone size: .
V gene: TRBV9
CDR3 DNA: TGTGCCAGCAGCTTGGGAGCGGGAGCGAACACCGGGGAGCTGTTTTTT
CDR3 protein: CASSLGAGANTGELFF

J gene: TRBJ2-5
D gene: .
clone size: few
V gene: TRBV2
CDR3 DNA: TGTGCCAGCAGTGGGCAGGGTTCAAGGGAGACCCAGTACTTC
CDR3 protein: CASSGQGSRETQYF

J gene: TRBJ1-2
D gene: .
clone size: many
V gene: TRBV19
CDR3 DNA: TGTGCCAGTAGTATAGGACTGGATGGCTACACCTTC
CDR3 protein: CASSIGLDGYTF

J gene: TRBJ2-5
D gene: .
clone size: few
V gene: TRBV25-1
CDR3 DNA: TGTGCCAGCAAGGGTAATCGGGAGACCCAGTACTTC
CDR3 protein: CASKGNRETQYF

J gene: TRBJ2-1
D gene: TRBD2
clone size: few
V gene: TRBV24-1
CDR3 DNA: TGTGCCACCAGTGATTTGGTAGCGGGGAAAAATGAGCAGTTCTTC
CDR3 protein: CATSDLVAGKNEQFF

J gene: TRBJ2-2
D gene: TRBD1
clone size: many
V gene: TRBV4-3
CDR3 DNA: TGCGCCAGCAGCCGAGAAGGGGGCGCAGGGGCCGGGGAGCTGTTTTTT
CDR3 protein: CASSREGGAGAGELFF

J gene: TRBJ1-6
D gene: .
clone size: many
V gene: TRBV7-2
CDR3 DNA: TGTGCCAGCAGCTTAGACGATTCACCCCTCCACTTT
CDR3 protein: CASSLDDSPLHF

J gene: TRBJ1-6
D gene: .
clone size: many
V gene: TRBV30
CDR3 DNA: TGTGCCTGGAGTGTACTCGCCAGGGGAGATTCACCCCTCCACTTT
CDR3 protein: CAWSVLARGDSPLHF

J gene: TRBJ1-2
D gene: TRBD1
clone size: many
V gene: TRBV10-3
CDR3 DNA: TGTGCCATCAGTAGGGGACAGGGGAGTCAATATGGCTACACCTTC
CDR3 protein: CAISRGQGSQYGYTF

J gene: TRBJ2-7
D gene: TRBD2
clone size: many
V gene: TRBV5-4
CDR3 DNA: TGTGCCAGCAGCGACGGACTAGCGGGGGTCCTCGAGCAGTACTTC
CDR3 protein: CASSDGLAGVLEQYF

J gene: TRBJ1-6
D gene: .
clone size: many
V gene: TRBV7-9
CDR3 DNA: TGTGCCAGCAGCTTAGGAGAAGGCAGGGCTGACTCACCCCTCCACTTT
CDR3 protein: CASSLGEGRADSPLHF

J gene: TRBJ1-5
D gene: .
clone size: many
V gene: TRBV6-2/TRBV6-3
CDR3 DNA: TGTGCCAGCAGTTACTCGGGCGTAAATCAGCCCCAGCATTTT
CDR3 protein: CASSYSGVNQPQHF

J gene: TRBJ1-4
D gene: .
clone size: few
V gene: TRBV5-1
CDR3 DNA: TGCGCCAGCAGCTCGAATGTCGGACGGAATGAAAAACTGTTTTTT
CDR3 protein: CASSSNVGRNEKLFF

J gene: TRBJ2-5
D gene: .
clone size: many
V gene: TRBV6-2/TRBV6-3
CDR3 DNA: TGTGCCAGCAGTACCCCGACAGGACCGAGGGAGACCCAGTACTTC
CDR3 protein: CASSTPTGPRETQYF

J gene: TRBJ1-5
D gene: .
clone size: .
V gene: TRBV20-1
CDR3 DNA: TGCAGTGCTAGCCAGCCAAATCAGCCCCAGCATTTT
CDR3 protein: CSASQPNQPQHF

J gene: TRBJ2-7
D gene: .
clone size: many
V gene: TRBV5-4
CDR3 DNA: TGTGCCAGCAGGTCCCAACACGAGCAGTACTTC
CDR3 protein: CASRSQHEQYF

J gene: TRBJ2-5
D gene: TRBD2
clone size: many
V gene: TRBV5-1
CDR3 DNA: TGCGCCAGCGGACCCAGCGGGGACCAAGAGACCCAGTACTTC
CDR3 protein: CASGPSGDQETQYF

J gene: TRBJ1-2
D gene: TRBD1
clone size: many
V gene: TRBV6-5
CDR3 DNA: TGTGCCAGCAGTTCGAACAGGGGACCCTCCAACTATGGCTACACCTTC
CDR3 protein: CASSSNRGPSNYGYTF

J gene: TRBJ1-3
D gene: .
clone size: few
V gene: TRBV12-3/TRBV12-4
CDR3 DNA: TGTGCCAGCAGTTTAGCGGCTCTGTTGGGAAACACCATATATTTT
CDR3 protein: CASSLAALLGNTIYF

J gene: TRBJ2-7
D gene: .
clone size: .
V gene: TRBV18
CDR3 DNA: TGTGCCAGCTCACCCGCCGGGACGGATGCCTACGAGCAGTACTTC
CDR3 protein: CASSPAGTDAYEQYF

J gene: TRBJ1-1
D gene: .
clone size: many
V gene: TRBV7-2
CDR3 DNA: TGTGCCAGCAGCTCACAGGGTTTCACTGAAGCTTTCTTT
CDR3 protein: CASSSQGFTEAFF

J gene: TRBJ2-1
D gene: TRBD2
clone size: few
V gene: TRBV19
CDR3 DNA: TGTGCCAGTAGTATAGGCTTAGCGGGGGAGCAGTTCTTC
CDR3 protein: CASSIGLAGEQFF

J gene: TRBJ2-1
D gene: TRBD2
clone size: large
V gene: TRBV7-2
CDR3 DNA: TGTGCCAGCAGCTTCTGGACTAGCGGGGAATACAATGAGCAGTTCTTC
CDR3 protein: CASSFWTSGEYNEQFF

J gene: TRBJ1-6
D gene: .
clone size: few
V gene: TRBV7-9
CDR3 DNA: TGTGCCAGCAGCTTCTCCGAGGATTCACCCCTCCACTTT
CDR3 protein: CASSFSEDSPLHF

J gene: TRBJ1-1
D gene: .
clone size: many
V gene: TRBV30
CDR3 DNA: TGTGCCTGGAGTGATGGGAACACTGAAGCTTTCTTT
CDR3 protein: CAWSDGNTEAFF